The present T cell receptor (beta chain) was sequenced within a study of shared clonotypes between healthy human individuals. Every subset had its genomic DNA shared out evenly among several immunoSEQ plates. Here immunoSEQ multiplex PCR was the method, and the copy in TCRdb shows in-frame clones only, minus some. The repertoire holds under 1 million clones, with 96% as singletons. CDR1 is SGHTA and CDR2 is FQGNSA in the germline V gene. V was pared by 6 bases and J by 0 bases, with 3 bases of the junction left unmatched. The CDR3 totals 15 residues. The naive CD8 fraction comprised CD45RO-negative cells positively selected for CCR7 and excluded terminally differentiated effector memory CD45RA+ cells.

The V call is TRBV7-2, the J call TRBJ1-3, with 9 bases fitting TRBD1. The sequence came from a man aged 25 to 45 in good health. Sequencing was carried out using naive CD8+ T cells sorted from blood. For the CDR3, the DNA is TGTGCCAGCAGGGGACAGGGTCCCTCTGGAAACACCATATATTTT. This codes for CASRGQGPSGNTIYF.